This T cell receptor (beta chain) was captured by sequencing in a study of cytomegalovirus exposure and HLA in healthy donors (dated by TCRdb to about 2017). Turning to the overall study: The 666 repertoires of the first cohort and the roughly 110 validation repertoires were produced on the same platform, according to a later analysis. The aim of the study was to test whether cataloging public T cell receptors could identify signatures of past pathogen exposure. A separate validation cohort of roughly 120 different subjects was used in addition to the 666-subject first cohort. To predict cytomegalovirus infection status, the study combined high-throughput TCR immunosequencing, statistical association of individual TCRs with disease status, and machine learning.

Separate from the approximately 700-subject first cohort, the validation cohort of roughly 120 subjects was the group to which the donors belonged. The research as a whole found: Most TCR sequences were observed very rarely across donors, whereas some public TCRs were present in many individuals. A later analysis found that TCRs clustered in the first cohort also tended to co-occur in the 120 validation repertoires, with 90% to 95% of cluster scores above 0. A few of the identified cytomegalovirus-associated TCR beta chains were confirmed in vitro to be specific for cytomegalovirus antigens. A later analysis lacked HLA typing for the validation cohort, so it scored co-occurrence in that cohort across all 110 or so repertoires. In both the original and validation cohorts, the classifier was reported to diagnose cytomegalovirus status with high specificity and sensitivity. A total of 150 to 200 TCR beta chains were listed by the study as associated with cytomegalovirus. It was suggested by the authors that the approach could potentially be generalized to other disease states and immunological phenotypes.

The CDR3 numbers 13 residues from cysteine through phenylalanine. Kept here is only the CDR3 DNA, which spans 39 bases and is read in frame from base 1. According to the germline V gene, CDR1 reads MNHEY and CDR2 reads SVGAGI. V loses 4 bases at its end and J loses 7 bases; junction bases beyond the gene matches: 6. Points on this clone: Its target antigen remains unknown. Within one base of it there is no much larger clone, and no base qualities were kept.

Library preparation was by the immunoSEQ multiplex PCR assay. Processing in the source paper ran as follows. A statistical classification framework was built for diagnosing cytomegalovirus status from the catalog of TCR beta chain sequences. The table comes from immuneACCESS by way of TCRdb, which keeps in-frame sequences with V and J called. Part of the clones is missing from these tables; in studies checked, under half for an unresolved V gene and the rest for unknown reasons. Clone size and the V and J calls come from that table; the DNA yielded D and trimming. This sample holds about 300,000 clones; around 89% were observed only once. Of the sample, around 0.92% is held by the ten largest clones.

This receptor chain uses TRBV6-5 and TRBJ2-5; a stretch of 7 junction bases matches TRBD1. The sequencing sample was made of PBMCs. The clonotype was recovered from a woman aged 18-30 years in good health and CMV-seronegative. The CDR3 reads as follows: CASSWDSRGTQYF. The nucleotides read TGTGCCAGCAGTTGGGACAGCCGCGGGACCCAGTACTTC.